Below are 16 T cell receptor beta chains sequenced from a single sample in a study of PD-L1 blockade in urothelial cancer. Here immunoSEQ multiplex PCR was the method, and the copy in TCRdb shows in-frame clones only, minus some. Here the sample spans around 66,000 clones, about 90% being singletons. Time point of the sample: peripheral blood 6 weeks after treatment start. The sample was PBMCs, taken around atezolizumab (anti-PD-L1) treatment. Source of these receptors: a man aged 55-75 years with urothelial cancer.

The chain joins TRBV6-6 to TRBJ1-3, with D possibly TRBD1 on 5 matching bases. CDR1 MNHNY and CDR2 SVGAGI come from the germline V gene (reference sequence). V was trimmed by 7 bases and J by 4 bases, leaving 17 bases between them. The CDR3 is made up of 15 amino acids. DNA of the CDR3: TGTGCCAGCACCCTACCGGGACTGAGGGGAAACACCATATATTTT. Translated: CASTLPGLRGNTIYF.

The chain combines TRBV20-1 with TRBJ1-1, with D perhaps TRBD1 (5 bases). Germline V gives CDR1 DFQATT, CDR2 SNEGSKA (reference sequence). The length of the CDR3 is 11 residues. V gave up 6 bases and J gave up 9 bases, with 14 bases separating them. The CDR3 nucleotides read TGCAGTGCATCGGCAGGGTCGAAAGCTTTCTTT. Encoded protein: CSASAGSKAFF.

The rearrangement joins TRBV21-1 to TRBJ2-2; the table names TRBD2, a call not compared with the DNA. TRBV21-1 counts as a pseudogene. The CDR3 has 16 amino acids. Here the CDR3 DNA reads TGTGCCAGCAGCAAAAACGAGGGTTACGGCACCGGGGAGCTGTTTTTT. Protein sequence: CASSKNEGYGTGELFF.

J is TRBJ2-7 and V is TRBV28; 10 bases map to TRBD1. Germline CDR1 reads MDHEN; CDR2 reads SYDVKM. This CDR3 spans 15 amino acids. The junction had 9 bases not matched to a gene; V was cut back by 7 bases and J by 3 bases. The CDR3 coding sequence is TGTGCCAGCACCAAGGGACAGGGGATAAGCTACGAGCAGTACTTC. Amino acid sequence: CASTKGQGISYEQYF. Full variable domain (outside the CDR3, taken from reference TRBV28 and TRBJ2-7): DVKVTQSSRYLVKRTGEKVFLECVQDMDHENMFWYRQDPGLGLRLIYFSYDVKMKEKGDIPEGYSVSREKKERFSLILESASTNQTSMYLCASTKGQGISYEQYFGPGTRLTVT.

The V and J genes are TRBV19 and TRBJ2-2; D is unresolved. Between the trimmed V and J ends, which lost 4 bases and 1 base, there was a span of 4 bases. The CDR3 is made up of 13 amino acids. The germline V gene encodes CDR1 LNHDA and CDR2 SQIVND (reference sequence). This chain's CDR3 is CASSTGNTGELFF. CDR3 nucleotide sequence: TGTGCCAGTAGTACCGGGAACACCGGGGAGCTGTTTTTT.

This clone was observed a few times. The gene calls are TRBV27 and TRBJ2-3; maybe TRBD1 (6 bases). CDR1 is MNHEY, CDR2 SMNVEV, per germline (reference sequence). The CDR3 contains 13 residues. The DNA for the CDR3 is TGTGTCCAGCAGGGGAATGGCACAGATACGCAGTATTTT. Protein sequence: CVQQGNGTDTQYF.

This sequence joins TRBV6-6 and TRBJ2-5, with 8 bases identical to TRBD2. Trimming removed 6 bases from V and 5 bases from J; junction bases left unmatched: 2. CDR1 is MNHNY and CDR2 is SVGAGI in the germline V gene (reference sequence). The CDR3 has 12 amino acids. The CDR3, as DNA: TGTGCCAGCAGCCCGGGGGGGGAGACCCAGTACTTC. It is translated as CASSPGGETQYF.

The J gene is TRBJ1-2, the V gene TRBV4-3, with D unresolved. The CDR3 has 14 residues. Germline assignment: CDR1 LGHNA and CDR2 YSLEER. Trimming cost V 4 bases and J 8 bases, with 17 bases left between them. In DNA form, the CDR3 reads TGCGCCAGCAGCCTCTTACCGAGGGAGGGAGGCTACACCTTC. Its protein is CASSLLPREGGYTF.

The rearrangement joins TRBV5-1 to TRBJ2-7; D is unresolved. The CDR3 runs 9 residues. Germline V CDR1 and CDR2: SGHRS, YFSETQ. V gave up 9 bases and J gave up 4 bases, with 5 bases separating them. This CDR3 reads CANYYEQYF. The CDR3 nucleotides read TGCGCCAACTATTACGAGCAGTACTTC.

This clone was counted once. The V call is TRBV18, the J call TRBJ1-5, with 8 positions matching TRBD1. This CDR3 contains 15 residues. The V gene end was trimmed by 2 bases and the J gene end by 1 base; junction bases not matched to a gene: 1. Germline-derived CDR1 and CDR2 are KGHSH and LQKENI. The CDR3 DNA follows: TGTGCCAGCTCACCAGACAGGGGAAGCAATCAGCCCCAGCATTTT. As protein: CASSPDRGSNQPQHF. The variable domain in full, with the rest retrieved from reference TRBV18 and TRBJ1-5, is NAGVMQNPRHLVRRRGQEARLRCSPMKGHSHVYWYRQLPEEGLKFMVYLQKENIIDESGMPKERFSAEFPKEGPSILRIQQVVRGDSAAYFCASSPDRGSNQPQHFGDGTRLSIL.

This chain links TRBV5-1 with TRBJ1-3; D unresolved. Trimming took 2 bases from V and 0 from J, leaving 12 bases between them. This CDR3 has 16 amino acids. CDR1 is SGHRS and CDR2 is YFSETQ in the germline V gene. The CDR3 nucleotides read TGCGCCAGCAGCTTCAGTCGGGAAATCTCTGGAAACACCATATATTTT. Its protein is CASSFSREISGNTIYF.

The rearrangement uses TRBV18 and TRBJ2-2; D remains ambiguous. CDR3 length: 18 residues. V was cut by 0 bases and J by 0 bases, with 14 bases left in between. Germline CDR1 and CDR2: KGHSH and LQKENI. CDR3 loop: CASSPPVFPLANTGELFF. The CDR3 DNA sequence: TGTGCCAGCTCACCACCTGTTTTCCCATTAGCGAACACCGGGGAGCTGTTTTTT.

The chain combines TRBV10-3 with TRBJ1-3; D gene unclear. V was shortened by 11 bases and J by 3 bases, with 11 bases between the two germline ends. This CDR3 has 12 amino acids. Germline V CDR1 and CDR2: ENHRY, SYGVKD. Here the CDR3 reads CAVLRSGNTIYF. The DNA for the CDR3 is TGTGCCGTACTTAGAAGTGGAAACACCATATATTTT.

The J gene is TRBJ2-2, the V gene TRBV19, with TRBD1 as a possible D gene (6 bases). The CDR3 spans 15 residues. V was trimmed by 0 bases and J by 6 bases, leaving 11 bases between them. Germline CDR1 reads LNHDA; CDR2 reads SQIVND (reference sequence). The CDR3 sequence is CASSIDRGGPGELFF. DNA of the CDR3: TGTGCCAGTAGTATAGACAGGGGCGGACCCGGGGAGCTGTTTTTT.

The chain combines TRBV18 with TRBJ2-5; D possibly corresponds to TRBD2 (6 bases). The CDR3 has 14 amino acids. The V end lost 4 bases, the J end lost 5 bases, and 14 bases lay between the germline ends. Germline V gene lookup returns CDR1 KGHSH and CDR2 LQKENI. The CDR3 here is CASSHWTGGETQYF. The CDR3 region has the DNA TGTGCCAGCTCACACTGGACTGGAGGGGAGACCCAGTACTTC.

This clone has just a few counts. This sequence joins TRBV6-5 and TRBJ1-6, with D possibly being TRBD1 (6 bases). This CDR3 has 14 amino acids. The V end was cut by 6 bases, the J end by 14 bases, with 20 bases between. Per the germline V gene, CDR1 is MNHEY and CDR2 is SVGAGI. The CDR3 is CASRGATGERTLHF. The CDR3 coding sequence is TGTGCCAGCAGGGGGGCGACAGGCGAGCGAACCCTCCACTTT.